This TCR beta chain was sequenced for a study of T-cell reconstitution after alpha-beta-depleted transplantation in children. The CDR3 extends over 17 amino acids. V lost 5 bases and J lost 5, with 21 bases in between. In germline, CDR1 is SGHVS, CDR2 FNYEAQ. Preparing the TCRbeta library involved the use of unique molecular identifiers. TCRdb reprocessed the PCR reads via MiXCR and lists one record per CDR3 protein. The sample carries some 200,000 distinct CDR3 sequences, about 14% recorded once. The specimen was PBMCs from the stem cell graft donor, collected from the stem cell graft. The chain joins TRBV7-6 to TRBJ2-2; unclear D gene. The receptor was isolated from a human donor who donated a stem cell graft to a child with acute lymphoblastic leukemia. CDR3 sequence reads: CASSPSTYSLGTGELFF. The CDR3 bases are TGTGCCAGCAGCCCATCCACTTACTCCCTAGGGACCGGGGAGCTGTTTTTT. The full variable domain, its missing parts supplied by reference TRBV7-6 and TRBJ2-2, is GAGVSQSPRYKVTKRGQDVALRCDPISGHVSLYWYRQALGQGPEFLTYFNYEAQQDKSGLPNDRFSAERPEGSISTLTIQRTEQRDSAMYRCASSPSTYSLGTGELFFGEGSRLTVL.